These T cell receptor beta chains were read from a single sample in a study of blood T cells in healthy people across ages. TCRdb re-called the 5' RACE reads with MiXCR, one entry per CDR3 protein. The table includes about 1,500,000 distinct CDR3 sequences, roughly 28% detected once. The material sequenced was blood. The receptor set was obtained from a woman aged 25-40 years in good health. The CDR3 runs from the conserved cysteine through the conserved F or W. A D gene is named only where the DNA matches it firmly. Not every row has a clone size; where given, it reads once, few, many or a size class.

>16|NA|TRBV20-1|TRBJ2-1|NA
CSASKYGSGIYNEQFF
TGCAGTGCTAGCAAGTACGGGAGTGGGATATACAATGAGCAGTTCTTC
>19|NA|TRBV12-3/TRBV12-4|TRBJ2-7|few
CASSSSWGQGPVSSYEQYF
TGTGCCAGCAGTTCAAGCTGGGGGCAGGGCCCGGTTAGCTCCTACGAGCAGTACTTC
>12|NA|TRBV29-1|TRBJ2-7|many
CSVADGSYEQYF
TGCAGCGTTGCGGACGGCTCCTACGAGCAGTACTTC
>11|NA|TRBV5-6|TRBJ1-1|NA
CASSSGNEAFF
TGTGCCAGCAGCTCCGGCAATGAAGCTTTCTTT
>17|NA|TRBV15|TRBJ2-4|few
CATSALDQGGRVDIQYF
TGTGCCACCAGCGCACTCGACCAAGGGGGTCGGGTGGACATTCAGTACTTC
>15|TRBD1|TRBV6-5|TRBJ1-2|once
CASSYLGQGFYGYTF
TGTGCCAGCAGTTACCTCGGACAGGGGTTCTATGGCTACACCTTC
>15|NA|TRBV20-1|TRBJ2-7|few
CSALSGSTYYNEQYF
TGCAGTGCCCTTTCAGGTAGCACCTACTACAATGAGCAGTACTTC
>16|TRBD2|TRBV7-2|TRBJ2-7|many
CASSYNPGLASGEQYF
TGTGCCAGCAGTTATAATCCGGGACTAGCGTCGGGGGAGCAGTACTTC
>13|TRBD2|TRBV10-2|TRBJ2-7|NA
CASRHSGENEQYF
TGCGCCAGCAGACATAGCGGGGAGAACGAGCAGTACTTC
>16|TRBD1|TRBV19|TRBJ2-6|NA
CASSTGGVSGANVQTF
TGTGCCAGTAGTACAGGGGGAGTTTCTGGGGCCAACGTCCAGACTTTC
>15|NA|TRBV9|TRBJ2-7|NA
CASSPPEPYSCEQYF
TGTGCCAGCAGCCCTCCTGAGCCTTACTCCTGCGAGCAGTACTTC
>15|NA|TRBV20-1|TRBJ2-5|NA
CSAQGTGREGYGQYF
TGCAGTGCCCAGGGGACTGGGAGAGAGGGGTACGGGCAGTACTTC
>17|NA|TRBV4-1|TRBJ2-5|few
CASSQGGLRRGKETQYF
TGCGCCAGCAGCCAAGGGGGCTTAAGGCGGGGTAAAGAGACCCAGTACTTC
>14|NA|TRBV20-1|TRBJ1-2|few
CSAQPDRSNYGYTF
TGCAGTGCTCAACCCGACAGGTCGAACTATGGCTACACCTTC
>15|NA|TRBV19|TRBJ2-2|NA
CASSILAGNTGELFF
TGTGCCAGTAGTATTCTCGCGGGTAACACCGGGGAGCTGTTTTTT
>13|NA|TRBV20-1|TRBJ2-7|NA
CSAHPGGAYEQYF
TGCAGTGCTCATCCCGGGGGTGCCTACGAGCAGTACTTC
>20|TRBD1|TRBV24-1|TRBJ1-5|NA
CAASDLQGQEKDYSNQPQHF
TGTGCCGCCAGTGATTTGCAGGGACAGGAAAAGGACTATAGCAATCAGCCCCAGCATTTT
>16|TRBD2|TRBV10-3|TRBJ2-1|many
CAISDRGGTSYNEQFF
TGTGCCATCAGTGACCGGGGGGGTACGTCCTACAATGAGCAGTTCTTC
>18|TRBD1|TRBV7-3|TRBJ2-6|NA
CASSLRGGASSGANVLTF
TGTGCCAGCAGCTTAAGAGGGGGCGCGAGCTCTGGGGCCAACGTCCTGACTTTC
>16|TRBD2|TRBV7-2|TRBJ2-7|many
CASSPWTSEESSEQYF
TGTGCCAGCAGCCCGTGGACTAGCGAAGAATCCTCCGAGCAGTACTTC
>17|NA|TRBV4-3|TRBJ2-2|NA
CASSQSHGGLLGGELFF
TGCGCCAGCAGCCAGAGCCATGGGGGCCTACTAGGAGGGGAGCTGTTTTTT
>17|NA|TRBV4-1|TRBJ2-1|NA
CASSQRRDSGSYNEQFF
TGCGCCAGCAGCCAAAGGCGGGACTCGGGCTCCTACAATGAGCAGTTCTTC
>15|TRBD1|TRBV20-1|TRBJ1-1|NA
CSARGQGSMNTEAFF
TGCAGTGCTAGAGGACAGGGGTCAATGAACACTGAAGCTTTCTTT
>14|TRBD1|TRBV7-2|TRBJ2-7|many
CASSPDRGVHEQYF
TGTGCCAGCAGCCCGGACAGGGGAGTCCACGAGCAGTACTTC
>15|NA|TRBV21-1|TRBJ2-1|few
CASSEGCLLSNEQFF
TGTGCCAGCAGCGAGGGGTGTCTCCTCAGCAATGAGCAGTTCTTC
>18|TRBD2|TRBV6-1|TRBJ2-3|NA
CASSLPYWVSGRPDTQYF
TGTGCCAGCAGTCTTCCTTATTGGGTTAGCGGGAGACCGGATACGCAGTATTTT
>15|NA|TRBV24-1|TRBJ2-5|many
CATSDLRGSQETQYF
TGTGCCACCAGTGATCTGCGAGGGTCCCAAGAGACCCAGTACTTC
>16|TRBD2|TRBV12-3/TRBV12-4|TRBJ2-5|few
CASSPTSGRARETQYF
TGTGCCAGCAGCCCGACTAGCGGGAGGGCGCGGGAGACCCAGTACTTC
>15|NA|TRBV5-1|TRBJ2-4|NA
CASSLVAGTENIRYF
TGCGCCAGCAGCTTGGTGGCAGGGACTGAGAACATTCGGTACTTC
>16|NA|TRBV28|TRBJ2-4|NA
CASRNSGAGNENIQYF
TGTGCCAGCAGAAATTCCGGGGCAGGGAACGAAAACATTCAGTACTTC
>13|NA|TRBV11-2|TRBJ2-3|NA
CVSSRDRIDTQYF
TGCGTCAGCTCAAGGGACCGCATCGATACGCAGTATTTT
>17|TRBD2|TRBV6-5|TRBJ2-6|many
CASRLAGSSSGANVLTF
TGTGCCAGCAGATTAGCGGGGTCAAGCTCTGGGGCCAACGTCCTGACTTTC
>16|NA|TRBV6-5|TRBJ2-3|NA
CASIGSLGGGTDTQYF
TGTGCCAGCATTGGGTCGTTAGGCGGGGGCACAGATACGCAGTATTTT
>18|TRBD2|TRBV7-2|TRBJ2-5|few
CASSTGGLAGGGQETQYF
TGTGCCAGCAGCACAGGAGGACTAGCGGGAGGTGGGCAAGAGACCCAGTACTTC
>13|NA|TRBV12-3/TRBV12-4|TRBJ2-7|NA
CASSFAYSYEQYF
TGTGCCAGCAGTTTTGCCTATTCCTACGAGCAGTACTTC
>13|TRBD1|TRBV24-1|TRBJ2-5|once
CATSQGARETQYF
TGTGCCACCAGTCAGGGGGCGCGGGAGACCCAGTACTTC
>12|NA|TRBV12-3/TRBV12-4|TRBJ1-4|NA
CASSNLNEKLFF
TGTGCCAGCAGCAACTTAAATGAAAAACTGTTTTTT
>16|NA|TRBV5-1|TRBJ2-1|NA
CASSLEGGGGYNEQFF
TGCGCCAGCAGCTTGGAGGGGGGGGGCGGTTACAATGAGCAGTTCTTC
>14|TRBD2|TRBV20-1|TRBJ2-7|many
CSAGKRGSWDEQYF
TGCAGTGCTGGGAAGCGGGGGAGTTGGGACGAGCAGTACTTC
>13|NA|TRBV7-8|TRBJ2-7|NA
CASSFNGGEEQYF
TGTGCCAGCAGCTTCAACGGGGGTGAGGAGCAGTACTTC
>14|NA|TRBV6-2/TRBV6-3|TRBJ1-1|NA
CASSSMTLYTEAFF
TGTGCCAGCAGTTCCATGACTCTTTACACTGAAGCTTTCTTT
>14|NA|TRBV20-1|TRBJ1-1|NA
CSAPQTGLNTEAFF
TGCAGTGCTCCCCAGACAGGACTAAACACTGAAGCTTTCTTT
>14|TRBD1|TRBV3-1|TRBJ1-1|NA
CASSPYRDSYKAFF
TGTGCCAGCAGCCCCTACCGGGACAGTTATAAAGCTTTCTTT
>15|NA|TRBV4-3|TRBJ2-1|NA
CASSLILERQGEQFF
TGCGCCAGCAGCCTAATACTAGAGCGGCAGGGTGAGCAGTTCTTC
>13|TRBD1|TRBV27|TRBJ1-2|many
CASSLPTGRGYTF
TGTGCCAGCAGTCTCCCGACAGGGCGCGGCTACACCTTC
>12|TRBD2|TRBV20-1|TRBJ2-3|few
CSGAGGLDTQYF
TGCAGTGGCGCGGGAGGGTTAGATACGCAGTATTTT
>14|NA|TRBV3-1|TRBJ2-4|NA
CASSLQGRGNIQYF
TGTGCCAGCAGCCTTCAGGGACGGGGGAACATTCAGTACTTC
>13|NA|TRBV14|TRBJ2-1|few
CASSRVAGNEQFF
TGTGCCAGCAGCCGGGTGGCTGGGAATGAGCAGTTCTTC
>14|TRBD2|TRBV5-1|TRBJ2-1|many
CASSRRTSYNEQFF
TGCGCCAGCAGCCGAAGGACTAGCTACAATGAGCAGTTCTTC
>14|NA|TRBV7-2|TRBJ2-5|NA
CASSLISTQGPQYF
TGTGCCAGCAGCTTAATCTCGACCCAAGGTCCCCAGTACTTC
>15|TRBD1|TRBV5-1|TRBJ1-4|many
CASSGQGATNEKLFF
TGCGCCAGCAGCGGACAGGGTGCAACTAATGAAAAACTGTTTTTT
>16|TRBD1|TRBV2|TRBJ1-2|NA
CASKEGYRGTSYGYTF
TGTGCCAGCAAGGAGGGATACAGGGGTACCAGCTATGGCTACACCTTC
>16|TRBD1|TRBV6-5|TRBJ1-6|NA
CASRPRDRLYNSPLHF
TGTGCCAGCAGACCCCGGGACAGACTCTATAATTCACCCCTCCACTTT
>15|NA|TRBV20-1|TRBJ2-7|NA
CSAPSRQGGGYEQYF
TGCAGTGCTCCTAGTAGGCAGGGTGGAGGCTACGAGCAGTACTTC
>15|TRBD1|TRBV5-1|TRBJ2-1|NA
CASSLGDRGENEQFF
TGCGCCAGCAGCTTGGGCGACAGGGGGGAGAATGAGCAGTTCTTC
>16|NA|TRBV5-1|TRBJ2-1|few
CASSLDRASEYNEQFF
TGCGCCAGCAGCTTGGATCGGGCTAGCGAGTACAATGAGCAGTTCTTC
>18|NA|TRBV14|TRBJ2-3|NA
CASSQDLTGATSTDTQYF
TGTGCCAGCAGCCAAGATCTGACGGGGGCCACTAGCACAGATACGCAGTATTTT
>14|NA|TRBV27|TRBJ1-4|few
CASSFGTENEKLFF
TGTGCCAGCAGTTTCGGGACGGAGAATGAAAAACTGTTTTTT